A selection of T cell receptor beta chains follows, all from one sample in a study of blood T cell repertoires in COVID-19. Some clones are missing from TCRdb's copy, which holds only in-frame ones; the method was immunoSEQ multiplex PCR. This table has some 150,000 clones, roughly 82% appearing once. The sequencing input was peripheral blood. These receptors all come from a human donor in a cohort sampled during active COVID-19. Each CDR3 is given with its conserved first and last residue. D genes are given only for firm matches. Part of the rows lack a size; the others show once, few, many or a class for expanded clones.

abundance	d_gene	v_gene	j_gene	len	CDR3aa	CDR3nt
.	TRBD1	TRBV4-2	TRBJ2-7	17	CASSPAASGTGPYEQYF	TGTGCCAGCAGCCCCGCAGCTTCCGGGACAGGGCCCTACGAGCAGTACTTC
few	TRBD2	TRBV10-1	TRBJ2-7	15	CASSPGTIEGYEQYF	TGCGCCAGCAGTCCGGGGACTATAGAAGGGTACGAGCAGTACTTC
once	TRBD2	TRBV19	TRBJ2-3	16	CASSPGLAGPTDTQYF	TGTGCCAGTAGTCCAGGACTAGCGGGACCCACAGATACGCAGTATTTT
.	TRBD1	TRBV19	TRBJ1-4	14	CASQDRATNEKLFF	TGTGCCAGTCAAGACAGGGCAACTAATGAAAAACTGTTTTTT
.	TRBD1	TRBV5-1	TRBJ2-7	16	CASSLAQGQGASEQYF	TGCGCCAGCAGCTTGGCCCAGGGACAGGGGGCGAGCGAGCAGTACTTC
.	TRBD2	TRBV7-6	TRBJ2-1	15	CASSLIPGTSNEQFF	TGTGCCAGCAGCTTAATACCCGGGACTAGTAATGAGCAGTTCTTC
.	.	TRBV3-1/TRBV3-2	TRBJ2-1	13	CASSQVPGGEQFF	TGTGCCAGCAGCCAAGTTCCGGGGGGCGAGCAGTTCTTC
.	.	TRBV7-3	TRBJ2-5	16	CASSSPDEQGAKTQYF	TGTGCCAGCAGCTCCCCGGACGAACAAGGGGCCAAGACCCAGTACTTC
.	TRBD1	TRBV4-1	TRBJ1-4	16	CASSFRDREGNEKLFF	TGCGCCAGCAGCTTCCGGGACAGGGAAGGGAATGAAAAACTGTTTTTT
.	TRBD1	TRBV2	TRBJ1-5	14	CATSEGQGKQPQHF	TGTGCCACCTCCGAGGGACAGGGGAAGCAGCCCCAGCATTTT
.	.	TRBV28	TRBJ1-3	14	CASTHQGNGNTIYF	TGTGCCAGCACCCATCAGGGGAATGGAAACACCATATATTTT
.	TRBD1	TRBV2	TRBJ2-7	13	CASSYRGPYEQYF	TGTGCCAGCTCTTACAGGGGCCCCTACGAGCAGTACTTC
.	TRBD1	TRBV14	TRBJ2-2	17	CASSQEIGTGLSGELFF	TGTGCCAGCAGCCAAGAAATCGGGACAGGGTTGTCCGGGGAGCTGTTTTTT
.	TRBD2	TRBV11-3	TRBJ2-1	16	CASSKTSGVPYNEQFF	TGTGCCAGCAGTAAGACTAGCGGGGTTCCTTACAATGAGCAGTTCTTC
.	.	TRBV2	TRBJ2-7	12	CASSPGTYEQYF	TGTGCCAGCAGCCCAGGGACCTACGAGCAGTACTTC
.	.	TRBV15	TRBJ2-1	14	CATSREGRVGEQFF	TGTGCCACCAGCAGAGAGGGCAGGGTCGGTGAGCAGTTCTTC
.	.	TRBV28	TRBJ2-7	14	CASTRRWRRYEQYF	TGTGCCAGCACCCGCCGATGGAGACGCTACGAGCAGTACTTC
.	.	TRBV6-6	TRBJ1-1	16	CASSYSPTGRSAEAFF	TGTGCCAGCAGCTACAGTCCGACAGGTAGGAGCGCTGAAGCTTTCTTT
few	.	TRBV7-3	TRBJ1-1	13	CASSLTQGTEAFF	TGTGCCAGCAGCTTAACCCAGGGCACTGAAGCTTTCTTT
.	.	TRBV2	TRBJ1-6	14	CASYRQPNNSPLHF	TGTGCCAGCTACCGACAGCCGAATAATTCACCCCTCCACTTT
.	.	TRBV29-1	TRBJ1-2	13	CSVKTGVDPRYTF	TGCAGCGTGAAGACAGGAGTCGATCCGCGCTACACCTTC
once	.	TRBV30	TRBJ1-4	14	CAWSDKAGDEKLFF	TGTGCCTGGAGTGACAAAGCAGGGGATGAAAAACTGTTTTTT
.	.	TRBV19	TRBJ2-5	20	CASSTRIFQGNPTREETQYF	TGTGCCAGTAGTACGAGAATATTTCAGGGGAACCCGACCAGGGAGGAGACCCAGTACTTC
.	.	TRBV28	TRBJ1-1	15	CASSTLRRMNTEAFF	TGTGCCAGCAGCACTCTTCGGAGGATGAACACTGAAGCTTTCTTT
.	.	TRBV9	TRBJ1-3	16	CASSVAPLESGNTIYF	TGTGCCAGCAGCGTAGCCCCCTTAGAATCTGGAAACACCATATATTTT
.	TRBD1	TRBV4-1	TRBJ1-5	17	CASSHADRTGRGQPQHF	TGCGCCAGCAGCCATGCCGATCGGACAGGAAGGGGCCAGCCCCAGCATTTT
.	.	TRBV6-2/TRBV6-3	TRBJ2-7	12	CASSTSSYEQYF	TGTGCCAGCAGTACGAGCTCCTACGAGCAGTACTTC
.	.	TRBV2	TRBJ2-2	14	CASRKDNPTGELFF	TGTGCCAGCAGGAAGGACAATCCCACCGGGGAGCTGTTTTTT
.	TRBD2	TRBV28	TRBJ2-1	16	CASIPMGTSGNNEQFF	TGTGCCAGCATTCCTATGGGGACTAGCGGGAACAATGAGCAGTTCTTC
.	.	TRBV14	TRBJ1-2	16	CASSQVLSGTPYGYTF	TGTGCCAGCAGCCAAGTCCTATCCGGGACACCTTATGGCTACACCTTC
.	TRBD1	TRBV28	TRBJ1-2	13	CASTLDRVNGYTF	TGTGCCAGCACCTTGGACAGGGTTAATGGCTACACCTTC
.	TRBD2	TRBV28	TRBJ2-1	15	CASSRGGAIINEQFF	TGTGCCAGCAGTCGCGGGGGGGCGATTATCAATGAGCAGTTCTTC
.	TRBD2	TRBV11-2	TRBJ2-2	18	CASSLDIAGGPSGGELFF	TGTGCCAGCAGCTTAGATATCGCGGGAGGGCCTTCTGGCGGGGAGCTGTTTTTT
.	.	TRBV30	TRBJ1-3	15	CAWSVLRGSGNTIYF	TGTGCCTGGAGTGTTCTCAGGGGCTCTGGAAACACCATATATTTT
.	TRBD1	TRBV11-2	TRBJ2-5	15	CASSFPGTDQETQYF	TGTGCCAGCAGCTTCCCCGGGACAGATCAAGAGACCCAGTACTTC
.	TRBD1	TRBV5-8	TRBJ1-5	13	CASSWDREQPQHF	TGTGCCAGCAGCTGGGACAGGGAACAGCCCCAGCATTTT
.	.	TRBV3-1/TRBV3-2	TRBJ1-6	14	CASSQREYNSPLHF	TGTGCCAGCAGCCAGAGGGAGTATAATTCACCCCTCCACTTT
.	TRBD2	TRBV7-8	TRBJ2-7	19	CASSLRRFAGGNPNYEQYF	TGTGCCAGCAGCTTACGCCGATTCGCGGGGGGCAATCCTAACTACGAGCAGTACTTC
.	TRBD1	TRBV2	TRBJ1-2	14	CASSVQGANYGYTF	TGTGCCAGCAGTGTGCAGGGGGCGAACTATGGCTACACCTTC
.	.	TRBV4-1	TRBJ1-4	21	CASSHPNPPTATPATNEKLFF	TGCGCCAGCAGCCATCCCAATCCCCCGACAGCTACCCCTGCAACTAATGAAAAACTGTTTTTT
.	TRBD2	TRBV5-3	TRBJ2-5	16	CARSLKSGRTQETQYF	TGTGCCAGAAGCTTGAAAAGCGGGAGGACTCAAGAGACCCAGTACTTC
.	TRBD2	TRBV9	TRBJ2-3	15	CASSQRGGRADTQYF	TGTGCCAGCTCCCAGCGGGGGGGCCGTGCAGATACGCAGTATTTT
.	TRBD1	TRBV3-1/TRBV3-2	TRBJ1-6	14	CASSQTGGDSPLHF	TGTGCCAGCAGCCAGACAGGGGGGGATTCACCCCTCCACTTT
.	.	TRBV29-1	TRBJ1-2	12	CSASRGDYGYTF	TGCAGCGCCTCCAGGGGTGACTATGGCTACACCTTC
.	.	TRBV6-5	TRBJ1-2	15	CATSEGGGRSYGYTF	TGTGCCACTTCAGAAGGTGGAGGGAGGAGCTATGGCTACACCTTC
.	TRBD1	TRBV7-9	TRBJ1-2	13	CASSPTGDGGYTF	TGTGCCAGCAGCCCGACAGGGGACGGTGGCTACACCTTC
.	.	TRBV20-1	TRBJ2-2	14	CSASSTNSGGELFF	TGCAGTGCTAGTTCGACCAACTCGGGCGGGGAGCTGTTTTTT
few	.	TRBV5-4	TRBJ2-7	13	CASSLTQGYEQYF	TGTGCCAGCAGCCTCACCCAGGGGTACGAGCAGTACTTC
.	.	TRBV11-2	TRBJ2-7	15	CASSLQVDDFYEQYF	TGTGCCAGCAGCCTACAGGTGGATGATTTCTACGAGCAGTACTTC
.	.	TRBV7-3	TRBJ2-1	12	CASSPGSNEQFF	TGTGCCAGCAGCCCGGGGTCTAATGAGCAGTTCTTC
few	.	TRBV18	TRBJ1-1	13	CASSPGVDTEAFF	TGTGCCAGCTCGCCCGGTGTGGACACTGAAGCTTTCTTT
.	.	TRBV7-9	TRBJ2-2	12	CASSLYTGELFF	TGTGCCAGCAGCCTATACACCGGGGAGCTGTTTTTT
.	TRBD1	TRBV6-5	TRBJ1-5	13	CASSPQGNQPQHF	TGTGCCAGCAGTCCACAGGGGAATCAGCCCCAGCATTTT
.	.	TRBV14	TRBJ1-4	18	CASSQTGQGRATNEKLFF	TGTGCCAGCAGCCAGACGGGTCAGGGGCGTGCAACTAATGAAAAACTGTTTTTT
.	TRBD2	TRBV30	TRBJ2-5	16	CAWSGGTSGIQETQYF	TGTGCCTGGAGTGGGGGGACTAGCGGGATCCAAGAGACCCAGTACTTC
.	TRBD1	TRBV19	TRBJ1-1	11	CASSKTGEAFF	TGTGCCAGTAGTAAGACAGGGGAAGCTTTCTTT